One and the same sample provided the 4 T cell receptor beta chains below, sequenced in a study of shared clonotypes between healthy human individuals (dated by TCRdb to the early 2020s). Library preparation was by the immunoSEQ multiplex PCR assay. Imported from immuneACCESS, the table was reduced by TCRdb to in-frame sequences with V and J called. These copies leave out some clones; in studies compared against another copy, an unresolved V gene accounts for under half, and the cause of the remainder is not known. For this sample the table gives hundreds of thousands of clones, of which around 76% were detected only once. Around 12% of the sample is in the top ten clones. Source material: PBMCs. The receptors come from a woman between 35 and 50 years old in good health. Some clones in this sample may be carry-over from other donors' samples.

The V call is TRBV10-2, the J call TRBJ2-7, with 8 bases aligning to TRBD2. V lost 8 bases, J lost 1 base, and 7 bases stayed unmatched. Per the germline V gene, CDR1 is WSHSY and CDR2 is SAAADI. The CDR3 totals 14 residues. The CDR3: CASAGGGLSYEQYF. CDR3 DNA: TGCGCCAGCGCGGGGGGCGGGTTGTCCTACGAGCAGTACTTC.

Comment on this clone: This likely stems from a read error, as it lies one base from a far larger clone. Other DNA sequences in the same sample also yield this CDR3. The chain links TRBV7-8 to TRBJ1-2; D possibly corresponds to TRBD1 (6 bases). There are 12 residues in the CDR3. Per germline, CDR1 SGHVS and CDR2 FQNEAQ. The CDR3: CASSLAGQGYTF. Written as DNA, the CDR3 is TGTGCCAGCAGCCTAGCAGGACAGGGCTACACCTTC.

J is TRBJ2-6 and V is TRBV7-9; possible D gene TRBD1, 6 bases. Trimming left V 5 bases short and J 1 base short, with 21 bases between. CDR1 is SEHNR, CDR2 FQNEAQ, per germline (reference sequence). This CDR3 region has 19 residues. CDR3 sequence: CASSLASGTLHSGANVLTF. The CDR3 DNA sequence: TGTGCCAGCAGCCTCGCTTCCGGGACACTCCATTCTGGGGCCAACGTCCTGACTTTC.

This chain links TRBV19 with TRBJ2-7; 8 positions match TRBD1. The germline V gene encodes CDR1 LNHDA and CDR2 SQIVND (reference sequence). The CDR3 contains 14 residues. After removal of 5 bases from V and 3 bases from J, the junction contained 6 bases not matched to a gene. In nucleotides, the CDR3 is TGTGCCAGTAGTGGGGGGACAGGCGTCTACGAGCAGTACTTC. It is translated as CASSGGTGVYEQYF.